One T cell receptor (beta chain) is described in this entry. The antigen is not known. The sample belongs to a study of identical twins. Unique molecular identifiers were present on the cDNA, and a universal primer site came from template switching. One entry per CDR3 protein, called by TCRdb with MiXCR from the 5' RACE reads. Among 450,000 to 600,000 distinct CDR3 sequences listed, 20% to 25% were seen once. General study points: While abundant cord blood beta clonotypes carried fewer insertions, memory repertoires showed no such pattern.

V was pared by 5 bases and J by 6 bases, with 13 bases between. The CDR3 spans 13 residues. The same sample was also used in a study of yellow fever vaccine responses in identical twins.

The sequence was collected from a woman aged 18-30 years in good health. Input material: CD4+ T cells sorted from blood. This chain links TRBV12-3 or TRBV12-4 with TRBJ1-2, with D possibly matching TRBD1 (6 bases). The CDR3 region is CASSPGSGDGYTF. CDR3 coding DNA: TGTGCCAGCAGTCCTGGGTCAGGGGATGGCTACACCTTC.